The clone carrying this T cell receptor beta chain was observed a few times. Its antigen is as yet unknown. These data are taken from a study of spatial heterogeneity in lung cancer. Study context: There were consistently more beta-chain sequences detected than alpha-chain sequences. The mean occurrence of each unique TCR and UMI combination in raw reads exceeded nine.

TCRdb re-called the 5' RACE reads with MiXCR, one entry per CDR3 protein. The top ten clones hold roughly 6% of a sample with about 80,000 distinct CDR3 sequences, about 20% of them seen once. General study results and limits: Blood showed ubiquitous tumor TCRs more often at resection than at routine follow-up.

Time point of the sample: sample taken at primary tumor resection. The sequenced material consisted of unsorted whole RNA from tumor, nontumor lung or frozen PBMC. The cohort: 70 to 75 early-stage, untreated non-small cell lung cancer patients. Trimming shortened V by 1 base and J by 11 bases, and 14 bases separated the two germline ends. Germline V gene sequence: CDR1 SGHAT, CDR2 FQNNGV. The CDR3 covers 13 residues. The receptor was isolated from a male donor with early-stage non-small cell lung cancer. The chain joins TRBV11-2 to TRBJ1-1; D is unclear. The starting material was PBMCs, obtained at surgery. The CDR3 region is CASSLAGPPGAFF. The CDR3 DNA reads TGTGCCAGCAGCTTAGCAGGCCCTCCGGGGGCTTTCTTT.